These 15 T cell receptor beta chains came from one sample sequenced in a study of graft-versus-host responses after intestinal transplantation. These receptors lack a known antigen. Only in-frame clones appear in the TCRdb table, and some are missing; sequencing was by immunoSEQ multiplex PCR. The table shows about 93,000 clones, with 80% to 95% occurring only once. The material was unstimulated CD8+ T cells sorted from spleen or lymph node cells, obtained before intestinal transplant. Receptors originate from a human donor who received an intestinal transplant.

The count of this clone is one. The chain recombines TRBV6-1 with TRBJ2-5, with D uncertain. V dropped 3 bases and J dropped 0 bases, with 8 bases sitting between them. The V gene's germline CDR1 is MNHNS and CDR2 SASEGT. The CDR3 covers 14 residues. The CDR3, as DNA: TGTGCCAGCAGTGATTTCCCGTACCAAGAGACCCAGTACTTC. It codes for CASSDFPYQETQYF.

To note about this clone: The identical CDR3 is also encoded by other nucleotide sequences in the sample. This chain links TRBV9 with TRBJ2-1, with D maybe TRBD2 (7 bases). Between the trimmed V and J ends, which lost 0 bases and 3 bases, there was a span of 10 bases. The germline V gene encodes CDR1 SGDLS and CDR2 YYNGEE. The CDR3 extends over 15 amino acids. The DNA of the CDR3 is TGTGCCAGCAGCGTAGACGGGGGGCTCTACAATGAGCAGTTCTTC. Amino acid sequence: CASSVDGGLYNEQFF.

The V and J genes are TRBV7-6 and TRBJ2-7; no definite D call. The CDR3 length is 14 residues. Germline values: CDR1 SGHVS, CDR2 FNYEAQ. The V end was cut by 1 base, the J end by 0 bases, with 7 bases between. The CDR3 DNA reads TGTGCCAGCAGCTTAGGATCGAGCTCCTACGAGCAGTACTTC. Residues: CASSLGSSSYEQYF.

This sequence joins TRBV6-5 and TRBJ2-1; possibly TRBD1 for D (6 bases). Trimming cost V 11 bases and J 8 bases, with 10 bases left between them. The CDR3 contains 10 residues. CDR1 MNHEY and CDR2 SVGAGI come from the germline V gene. The chain's CDR3 is CASRGDEQFF. The CDR3 nucleotides are TGTGCCTCCAGGGGTGATGAGCAGTTCTTC.

The genes are TRBV19 and TRBJ1-3; D possibly corresponds to TRBD1 (6 bases). Germline CDR1 and CDR2: LNHDA and SQIVND (reference sequence). V lost 6 bases, J lost 7 bases, and 19 bases lay in between. This CDR3 has 15 amino acids. CDR3 in amino acids: CASSHYGSTGNTIYF. DNA for the CDR3: TGTGCCAGTAGCCACTATGGAAGTACAGGGAACACCATATATTTT.

This rearrangement joins TRBV9 to TRBJ2-1; TRBD2 matches 8 bases. The CDR3 consists of 15 residues. Germline assignment: CDR1 SGDLS and CDR2 YYNGEE. J was trimmed by 1 base and V by 4 bases; bases with no gene match: 4. The CDR3 sequence is CASSPGGGSYNEQFF. The CDR3 DNA is TGTGCCAGCAGCCCGGGAGGGGGGTCCTACAATGAGCAGTTCTTC. Together with reference TRBV9 and TRBJ2-1, the CDR3 gives the full variable domain: DSGVTQTPKHLITATGQRVTLRCSPRSGDLSVYWYQQSLDQGLQFLIQYYNGEERAKGNILERFSAQQFPDLHSELNLSSLELGDSALYFCASSPGGGSYNEQFFGPGTRLTVL.

This clone was seen just once. The chain uses TRBV4-2 and TRBJ2-5; D unresolved. The germline V gene has CDR1 LGHNA and CDR2 YNFKEQ. The CDR3 is 17 residues long. Trimming removed 0 bases from V and 7 bases from J, with 21 bases in between. CDR3 in amino acids: CASSQDGALRSQRTQYF. DNA of the CDR3: TGTGCCAGCAGCCAAGATGGCGCTCTCAGGTCCCAAAGGACCCAGTACTTC.

The rearrangement links TRBV5-1 to TRBJ2-6; TRBD2 is a possible D gene (5 bases). The V end was cut by 6 bases, the J end by 2 bases, with 9 bases between. Per the germline V gene, CDR1 is SGHRS and CDR2 is YFSETQ. The length of the CDR3 is 14 residues. The CDR3 reads CASTEGAGANVLTF. The CDR3 DNA sequence: TGCGCCAGCACCGAGGGCGCTGGGGCCAACGTCCTGACTTTC.

V and J are TRBV25-1 and TRBJ2-5; D uncertain. The CDR3 is 14 amino acids. V was pared by 5 bases and J by 0 bases, with 10 bases between. The germline V gene has CDR1 MGHDK and CDR2 SYGVNS. The CDR3 sequence: CASSTIGYQETQYF. In DNA, the CDR3 is TGTGCCAGCAGTACGATCGGGTACCAAGAGACCCAGTACTTC.

The V call is TRBV27, the J call TRBJ2-3, with TRBD2 matching over 8 bases. This CDR3 has 18 amino acids. The junction had 16 bases not matched to a gene; V was cut back by 8 bases and J by 0 bases. CDR1 and CDR2 (germline): MNHEY, SMNVEV (reference sequence). DNA of the CDR3: TGTGCCAGCTCCAAACGACAGGCCGGGGGGGGAAGCACAGATACGCAGTATTTT. Translation gives CASSKRQAGGGSTDTQYF.

The chain combines TRBV9 with TRBJ2-1, with D uncertain. Germline loops: CDR1 SGDLS, CDR2 YYNGEE. CDR3 length: 13 amino acids. Trimming removed 3 bases at V and 4 bases at J, with 8 bases between. Here the CDR3 DNA reads TGTGCCAGCAGCGCCCGCGCGTACAATGAGCAGTTCTTC. Amino acids: CASSARAYNEQFF.

CDR3 residues: CASSIQGGTYEQYF. DNA of the CDR3: TGTGCCAGTAGTATCCAAGGAGGCACCTACGAGCAGTACTTC. V usage is TRBV19 and J usage is TRBJ2-7; the D gene is possibly TRBD2 (5 bases). CDR3 length: 14 amino acids. Trimming cost V 3 bases and J 2 bases, with 11 bases left between them. The germline CDR1 and CDR2 sequences are LNHDA and SQIVND (reference sequence). Variable domain in full (rest from reference TRBV19 and TRBJ2-7): DGGITQSPKYLFRKEGQNVTLSCEQNLNHDAMYWYRQDPGQGLRLIYYSQIVNDFQKGDIAEGYSVSREKKESFPLTVTSAQKNPTAFYLCASSIQGGTYEQYFGPGTRLTVT.

This rearrangement joins TRBV7-9 to TRBJ1-2; the match to TRBD1 covers 7 bases. The junction had 6 bases not matched to a gene; V was cut back by 5 bases and J by 6 bases. The CDR3 covers 13 residues. Germline loops: CDR1 SEHNR, CDR2 FQNEAQ (reference sequence). The CDR3 nucleotides read TGTGCCAGCAGCCGATCGACAGGGAATGGCTACACCTTC. It is translated as CASSRSTGNGYTF.

The CDR3 is CASSLEGVGAFF. The CDR3 region has the DNA TGCGCCAGCAGCTTGGAGGGAGTGGGTGCTTTCTTT. V and J are TRBV5-1 and TRBJ1-1; D not certain. Deletions cut 0 bases from V and 11 bases from J, with 11 bases between. The length of the CDR3 is 12 residues. Germline V lookup: CDR1 SGHRS, CDR2 YFSETQ.

The chain employs TRBV30 and TRBJ1-3, with 7 positions matching TRBD1. The V gene's germline CDR1 is GTSNPN and CDR2 SVGIG (reference sequence). The ends lost 3 bases at V and 4 bases at J; junction bases unmatched: 12. The CDR3 covers 16 residues. This CDR3 is CAWSHGTEGYGNTIYF. CDR3 coding DNA: TGTGCCTGGAGCCATGGGACAGAGGGGTACGGAAACACCATATATTTT.